Below are 15 T cell receptor beta chains sequenced from a single sample in a study of PD-1 blockade in classical Hodgkin lymphoma. The time point denotes: newly diagnosed, previously untreated cHL patient sample. Isolation of CD4+ T cells from thawed PBMCs was performed by magnetic negative selection. Data came from immunoSEQ multiplex PCR; TCRdb stores just in-frame clones and leaves some out. The table lists tens of thousands of clones, 70% to 90% of them singletons, with about 0.34% in the top ten. Sequencing was carried out using CD4+ T cells from blood. The receptor set was obtained from a human donor with classical Hodgkin lymphoma.

CDR3 bases: TGTGCCAGCAGCTCCCAGACAGGGTGGCAGCCCCAGCATTTT. Translation: CASSSQTGWQPQHF. The chain employs TRBV7-2 and TRBJ1-5, with 7 bases fitting TRBD1. Germline assignment: CDR1 SGHTA and CDR2 FQGNSA. This CDR3 has 14 residues. V gave up 4 bases and J gave up 7 bases; unmatched junction bases: 7. Combining the CDR3 with reference TRBV7-2 and TRBJ1-5 gives the whole variable domain GAGVSQSPSNKVTEKGKDVELRCDPISGHTALYWYRQSLGQGLEFLIYFQGNSAPDKSGLPSDRFSAERTGGSVSTLTIQRTQQEDSAVYLCASSSQTGWQPQHFGDGTRLSIL.

V gene TRBV2 combines with J gene TRBJ2-1; 12 nucleotides agree with TRBD2. Trimming at V came to 9 bases and at J to 5 bases, leaving 5 bases not matched to a gene. Germline V CDR1 and CDR2: SNHLY, FYNNEI. The CDR3 sequence is 14 residues long. Written as DNA, the CDR3 is TGTGCCAGTACTAGCGGGAGGACCAACAATGAGCAGTTCTTC. Encoded protein: CASTSGRTNNEQFF.

The V gene is TRBV5-6, the J gene TRBJ1-1, with D possibly TRBD1 on 5 matching bases. The CDR3 is made up of 15 amino acids. Looked up from germline, CDR1 is SGHDT and CDR2 is YYEEEE. The ends were cut back, 1 base at V and 6 bases at J, with 16 bases in the middle. This CDR3 is CASSLLGRESSEAFF. In DNA form, the CDR3 reads TGTGCCAGCAGCTTGTTGGGACGGGAGAGTTCTGAAGCTTTCTTT.

For the CDR3, the DNA is TGTGCCAGCAGCTCCCCCGCAAGCGGGGGGAAGACCCAGTACTTC. Encoded protein: CASSSPASGGKTQYF. The J gene is TRBJ2-5, the V gene TRBV7-2; 9 bases match TRBD2. Losses at the gene ends were 4 bases for V and 6 bases for J; bases not matched to a gene: 9. CDR1 and CDR2 (germline): SGHTA, FQGNSA. This CDR3 is built from 15 residues.

The chain uses TRBV28 and TRBJ2-2, with 7 nucleotides matching TRBD2. Germline V lookup: CDR1 MDHEN, CDR2 SYDVKM. The V and J ends lost 6 bases and 4 bases, in that order; junction bases with no gene match: 11. The CDR3 covers 16 residues. Here the CDR3 DNA reads TGTGCCAGCAGGGTTCGGGGGAGGGGTGTCACCGGGGAGCTGTTTTTT. Translation: CASRVRGRGVTGELFF.

As to this clone: Other DNA sequences in the same sample also yield this CDR3. The chain links TRBV30 to TRBJ2-2, with 10 bases aligning to TRBD2. V gave up 2 bases and J gave up 5 bases; unmatched junction bases: 2. The germline V gene encodes CDR1 GTSNPN and CDR2 SVGIG (reference sequence). This CDR3 has 14 amino acids. CDR3 region: CAWSPGLATGELFF. DNA for the CDR3: TGTGCCTGGAGTCCGGGACTAGCGACCGGGGAGCTGTTTTTT.

The chain carries TRBV6-5 and TRBJ2-1; 7 bases are a match to TRBD2. The germline CDR1 and CDR2 sequences are MNHEY and SVGAGI. The CDR3 contains 12 residues. V lost 4 bases and J lost 9; bases outside the gene matches: 3. CDR3 sequence: CASSLTSFEQFF. The CDR3 DNA reads TGTGCCAGCAGTTTGACTAGCTTTGAGCAGTTCTTC.

This chain joins TRBV28 and TRBJ1-1; 8 bases fit TRBD1. CDR1 and CDR2 from the germline V gene are MDHEN and SYDVKM. V lost 10 bases and J lost 4; bases outside the gene matches: 5. This CDR3 comprises 12 residues. CDR3 sequence reads: CATVQGGTEAFF. The CDR3 region has the DNA TGTGCCACCGTACAGGGGGGCACTGAAGCTTTCTTT.

The chain couples TRBV7-2 to TRBJ2-5, with D possibly matching TRBD2 (5 bases). Germline assignment: CDR1 SGHTA and CDR2 FQGNSA. This CDR3 has 14 amino acids. With 4 bases removed from V and 0 bases from J, the gap between germline ends came to 9 bases. CDR3 residues: CASSSDWYQETQYF. The CDR3 DNA reads TGTGCCAGCAGCTCGGACTGGTACCAAGAGACCCAGTACTTC.

The J gene is TRBJ2-7, the V gene TRBV5-4; 9 nucleotides line up with TRBD1. Germline CDR1 is SGHNT and CDR2 is YYREEE (reference sequence). The CDR3 is 15 amino acids. Unmatched junction bases numbered 3, after V lost 0 bases and J lost 2 bases. The CDR3 here is CASSLAGTGTYEQYF. CDR3 sequence (DNA): TGTGCCAGCAGCTTGGCGGGGACAGGGACCTACGAGCAGTACTTC.

In this sample, this clone turned up once. The V call is TRBV10-3, the J call TRBJ1-2; 8 positions match TRBD1. The CDR3 contains 16 residues. The J segment lost 3 bases and the V segment lost 1 base, leaving 7 bases of the junction unmatched. Germline assignment: CDR1 ENHRY and CDR2 SYGVKD. CDR3: CAISELPGGADYGYTF. In nucleotides, the CDR3 is TGTGCCATCAGTGAGTTACCAGGGGGCGCGGACTATGGCTACACCTTC.

The chain has TRBV18 and TRBJ2-6; D perhaps matches TRBD1 (5 bases). Germline V CDR1 and CDR2: KGHSH, LQKENI. V was pared by 5 bases and J by 0 bases, with 11 bases between. This CDR3 region has 16 residues. The CDR3 nucleotides are TGTGCCAGCTCAGCATCTCAGGGCTCTGGGGCCAACGTCCTGACTTTC. It specifies CASSASQGSGANVLTF.

This clone has only one observation. J is TRBJ2-2 and V is TRBV7-7; 8 bases fit TRBD2. The CDR3 consists of 14 residues. V was clipped by 9 bases and J by 1 base; unmatched bases: 4. In germline, CDR1 is SSHAT, CDR2 FNYEAQ (reference sequence). The CDR3 DNA sequence: TGTGCCAGTCGACTAGCGCAGAACACCGGGGAGCTGTTTTTT. This encodes CASRLAQNTGELFF.

The chain combines TRBV7-2 with TRBJ2-7; D could derive from TRBD1 or TRBD2 (7 bases each). Deletions cut 5 bases from V and 0 bases from J, with 23 bases between. The germline CDR1 and CDR2 sequences are SGHTA and FQGNSA. This CDR3 spans 18 amino acids. CDR3 in DNA: TGTGCCAGCAGCCACGATGGGACAGCGGGGCTAAGCTCCTACGAGCAGTACTTC. Translated, it gives CASSHDGTAGLSSYEQYF. Full variable domain (missing parts from reference TRBV7-2 and TRBJ2-7): GAGVSQSPSNKVTEKGKDVELRCDPISGHTALYWYRQSLGQGLEFLIYFQGNSAPDKSGLPSDRFSAERTGGSVSTLTIQRTQQEDSAVYLCASSHDGTAGLSSYEQYFGPGTRLTVT.

This clone appeared a single time. CDR3 protein: CASSVGPGNYEQYF. The CDR3, as DNA: TGTGCCAGCAGCGTAGGGCCGGGAAACTACGAGCAGTACTTC. V gene TRBV9 combines with J gene TRBJ2-7, with a tentative D call TRBD2 (5 bases). The V and J ends lost 0 bases and 3 bases respectively, with 10 bases between them. This CDR3 contains 14 residues. Germline loops: CDR1 SGDLS, CDR2 YYNGEE.